The clone carrying this T cell receptor (beta chain) has ten or more counts. As yet, its antigen is unknown. The data derive from a study of early T cells in non-severe SARS-CoV-2 infection. About the study: The input, bulk RNA from unsorted whole blood, was sequenced, and chains were unpaired.

This CDR3 has 17 amino acids. CDR1 is DFQATT and CDR2 is SNEGSKA in the germline V gene (reference sequence). The junction had 11 bases not matched to a gene; V was cut back by 1 base and J by 6 bases. Tagging with unique molecular identifiers was applied to individual cDNA molecules. TCRdb ran MiXCR on the 5' RACE reads and lists one entry per CDR3 protein. Seen here are roughly 30,000 distinct CDR3 sequences, approximately 5% observed once, and the top ten hold 10% to 15%. Study-level results: Clonotype matching in VDJdb favored anti-spike CD8 responses and did not capture private and CD4 specificities.

The TCR comes from an adult who was a healthcare worker with PCR-confirmed SARS-CoV-2 infection or an uninfected control (not recorded which). Material for sequencing was whole blood. J is TRBJ2-3 and V is TRBV20-1; TRBD2 agrees at 12 bases. CDR3 sequence (DNA): TGCAGTGCTAGAGCTGGTCTAGCGGGGGGGCCTGGCGATACGCAGTATTTT. It codes for CSARAGLAGGPGDTQYF.